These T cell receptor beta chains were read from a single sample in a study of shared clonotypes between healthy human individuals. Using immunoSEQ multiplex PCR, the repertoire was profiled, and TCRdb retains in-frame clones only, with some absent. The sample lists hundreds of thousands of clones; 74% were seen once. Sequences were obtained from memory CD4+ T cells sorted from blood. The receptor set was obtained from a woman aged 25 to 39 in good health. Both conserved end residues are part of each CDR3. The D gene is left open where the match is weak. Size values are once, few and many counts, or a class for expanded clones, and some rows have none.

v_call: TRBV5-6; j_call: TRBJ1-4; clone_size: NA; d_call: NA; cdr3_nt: TGTGCCAGCAGCTCCCGGGCCTTATCGAGGGAAAAACTGTTTTTT; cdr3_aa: CASSSRALSREKLFF
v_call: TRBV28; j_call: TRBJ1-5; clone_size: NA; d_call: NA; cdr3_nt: TGTGCCAGCAGCTTGGTCTATAATCAGCCCCAGCATTTT; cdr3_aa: CASSLVYNQPQHF
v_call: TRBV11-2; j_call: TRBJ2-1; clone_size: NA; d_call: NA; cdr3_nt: TGTGCCAGCAGCTTACGGTTAGCCCGTGACAATGAGCAGTTCTTC; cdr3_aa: CASSLRLARDNEQFF
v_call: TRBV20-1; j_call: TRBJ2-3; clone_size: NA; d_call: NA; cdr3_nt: TGCAGTGCTATTCTAGCAGATACGCAGTATTTT; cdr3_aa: CSAILADTQYF
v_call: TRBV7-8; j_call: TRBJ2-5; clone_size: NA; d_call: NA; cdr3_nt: TGTGCCAGCAGCTTAGCTCGGCAAGAGACCCAGTACTTC; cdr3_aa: CASSLARQETQYF
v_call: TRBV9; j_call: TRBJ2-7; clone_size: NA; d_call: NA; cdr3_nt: TGTGCCAGCAGCGGTACAAAGACGGAGCAGTACTTC; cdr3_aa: CASSGTKTEQYF
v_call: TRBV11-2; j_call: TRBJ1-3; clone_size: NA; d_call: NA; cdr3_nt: TGTGCCAGCAGCTTAGACCTAGGACGGAGAGGAAACACCATATATTTT; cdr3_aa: CASSLDLGRRGNTIYF
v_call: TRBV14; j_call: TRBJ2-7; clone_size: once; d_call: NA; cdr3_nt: TGTGCCAGCAGCCAAGCTTCGTCCAAACCCCAGCAGTACTTC; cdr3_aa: CASSQASSKPQQYF
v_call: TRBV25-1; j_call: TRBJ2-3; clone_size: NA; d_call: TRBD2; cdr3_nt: TGTGCCAGCAGTGATACGGGAGGGAAAGATACGCAGTATTTT; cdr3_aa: CASSDTGGKDTQYF
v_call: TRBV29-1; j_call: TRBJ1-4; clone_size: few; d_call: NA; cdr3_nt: TGCAGCGTTTGGGGGGGCGCTAATGAAAAACTGTTTTTT; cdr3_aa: CSVWGGANEKLFF
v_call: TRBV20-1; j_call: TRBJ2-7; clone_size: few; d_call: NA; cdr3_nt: TGCAGTGGGGGACCATACGAGCAGTACTTC; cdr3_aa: CSGGPYEQYF
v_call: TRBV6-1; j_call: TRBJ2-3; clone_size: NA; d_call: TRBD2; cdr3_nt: TGTGCCAGCAGGGGGACTAGCGGGAACGCAGATACGCAGTATTTT; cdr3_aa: CASRGTSGNADTQYF
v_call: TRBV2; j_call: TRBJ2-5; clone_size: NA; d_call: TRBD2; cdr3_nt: TGTGCCAGCAGTGCGGGCGGGAGAGAGACCCAGTACTTC; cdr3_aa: CASSAGGRETQYF
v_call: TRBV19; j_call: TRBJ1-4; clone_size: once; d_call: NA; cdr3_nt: TGTGCCAGTACCCCCATGGGGGGACTGAATGAAAAACTGTTTTTT; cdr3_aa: CASTPMGGLNEKLFF
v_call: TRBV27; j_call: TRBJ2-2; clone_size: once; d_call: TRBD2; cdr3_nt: TGTGCCAGCAGTTCTAGACTAGCGGGGCACACCGGGGAGCTGTTTTTT; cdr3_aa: CASSSRLAGHTGELFF
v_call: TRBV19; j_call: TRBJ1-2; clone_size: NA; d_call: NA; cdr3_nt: TGTGCCAGTAGTATAGACGGCCAAAACTATGGCTACACCTTC; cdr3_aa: CASSIDGQNYGYTF
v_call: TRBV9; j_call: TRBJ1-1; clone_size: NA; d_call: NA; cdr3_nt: TGTGCCAGCAGCGTATTGGGTGTCAGGGTGAAGGCTGAAGCTTTCTTT; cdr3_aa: CASSVLGVRVKAEAFF
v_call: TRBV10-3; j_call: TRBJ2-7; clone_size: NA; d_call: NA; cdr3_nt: TGTGCCACGACGCTACCCGACTACGAGCAGTACTTC; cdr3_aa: CATTLPDYEQYF
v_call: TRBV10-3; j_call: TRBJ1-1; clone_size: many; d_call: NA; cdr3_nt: TGTGCCATCAGTGAGACAGAAGGGTACACTGAAGCTTTCTTT; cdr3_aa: CAISETEGYTEAFF
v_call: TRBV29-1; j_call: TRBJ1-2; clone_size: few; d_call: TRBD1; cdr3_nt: TGCAGCGTCCACAGGGGGAACTATGGCTACACCTTC; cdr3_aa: CSVHRGNYGYTF
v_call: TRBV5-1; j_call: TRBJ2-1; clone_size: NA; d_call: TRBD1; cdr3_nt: TGCGCCAGCGATCCTCAGGGGGCGGTATACAATGAGCAGTTCTTC; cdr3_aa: CASDPQGAVYNEQFF
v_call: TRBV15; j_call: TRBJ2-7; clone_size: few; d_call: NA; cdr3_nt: TGTGCCACCAGCAAGATTAGCGGAAACTACGAGCAGTACTTC; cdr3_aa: CATSKISGNYEQYF
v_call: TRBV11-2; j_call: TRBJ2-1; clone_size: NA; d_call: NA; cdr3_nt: TGTGCCAGCAGCCCCGGCGGGAAGCGGAGCTACAATGAGCAGTTCTTC; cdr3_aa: CASSPGGKRSYNEQFF
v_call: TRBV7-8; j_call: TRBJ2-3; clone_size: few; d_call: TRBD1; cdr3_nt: TGTGCCAGCAGCCCAAAAATGACAGGGAGCACAGATACGCAGTATTTT; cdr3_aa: CASSPKMTGSTDTQYF
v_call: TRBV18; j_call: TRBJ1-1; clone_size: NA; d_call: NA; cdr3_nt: TGTGCCAGCTCCCAACCCGGGAGCGGAGACACTGAAGCTTTCTTT; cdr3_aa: CASSQPGSGDTEAFF
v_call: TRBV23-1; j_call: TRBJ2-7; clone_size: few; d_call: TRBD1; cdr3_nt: TGCGCCAGCATTTTCTCCGGGACAGAAGAGTACGAGCAGTACTTC; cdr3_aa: CASIFSGTEEYEQYF
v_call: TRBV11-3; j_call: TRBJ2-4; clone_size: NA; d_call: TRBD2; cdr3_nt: TGTGCCAGCAGCCTGACTAGCGGGATGGGCAACATTCAGTACTTC; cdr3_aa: CASSLTSGMGNIQYF
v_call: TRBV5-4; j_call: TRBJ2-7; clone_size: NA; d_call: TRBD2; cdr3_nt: TGTGCCAGCAGCCTTGGGACTAGCGGGATGGAGTACGAGCAGTACTTC; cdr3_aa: CASSLGTSGMEYEQYF
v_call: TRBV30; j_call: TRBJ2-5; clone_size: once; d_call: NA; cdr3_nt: TGTGCCTGGAGTGCCGGGACTCAGGAGACCCAGTACTTC; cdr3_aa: CAWSAGTQETQYF
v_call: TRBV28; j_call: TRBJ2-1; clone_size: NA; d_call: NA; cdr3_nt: TGTGCCAGCAGAGAACAGGGTGATGAGCAGTTCTTC; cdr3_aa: CASREQGDEQFF
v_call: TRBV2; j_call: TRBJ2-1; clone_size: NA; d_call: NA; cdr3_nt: TGTGCCAGCGCCAGGACAGCCAACAATGAGCAGTTCTTC; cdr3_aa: CASARTANNEQFF
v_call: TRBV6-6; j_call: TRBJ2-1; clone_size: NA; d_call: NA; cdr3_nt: TGCGCCAGCAGTGTCCTAGCCTCCAATGAGCAGTTCTTC; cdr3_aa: CASSVLASNEQFF
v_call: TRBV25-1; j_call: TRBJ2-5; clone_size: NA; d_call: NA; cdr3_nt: TGTGCCAGCAGCCGACAGACAGGGGAGGGAGAGACCCAGTACTTC; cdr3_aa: CASSRQTGEGETQYF
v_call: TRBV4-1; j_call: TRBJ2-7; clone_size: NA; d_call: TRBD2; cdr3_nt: TGCGCCAGCAGCCATCTAGCGGGAGTTCCCTACGAGCAGTACTTC; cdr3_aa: CASSHLAGVPYEQYF
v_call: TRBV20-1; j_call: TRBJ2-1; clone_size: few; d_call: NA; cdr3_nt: TGCAGTGGGCGACAGTACAATGAGCAGTTCTTC; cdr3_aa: CSGRQYNEQFF
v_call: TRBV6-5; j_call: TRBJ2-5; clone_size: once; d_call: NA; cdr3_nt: TGTGCCAGCAGCTACGCCGTATCCCAAGAGACCCAGTACTTC; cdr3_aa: CASSYAVSQETQYF
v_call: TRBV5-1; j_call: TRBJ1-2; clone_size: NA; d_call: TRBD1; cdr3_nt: TGCGCCAGCAGCCAGGGACAGAACTATGGCTACACCTTC; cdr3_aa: CASSQGQNYGYTF
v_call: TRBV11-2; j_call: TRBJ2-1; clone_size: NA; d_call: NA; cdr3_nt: TGTGCCAGCGTTTCCCAGATTGAGCAGTTCTTC; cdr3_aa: CASVSQIEQFF
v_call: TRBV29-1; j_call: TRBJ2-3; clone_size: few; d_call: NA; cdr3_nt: TGCAGCGTTTCGGGGATGGACACAGATACGCAGTATTTT; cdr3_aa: CSVSGMDTDTQYF
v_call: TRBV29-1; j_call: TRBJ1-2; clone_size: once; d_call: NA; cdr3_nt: TGCAGCGTTCAGGAAGCATGGGGCTACACCTTC; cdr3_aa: CSVQEAWGYTF
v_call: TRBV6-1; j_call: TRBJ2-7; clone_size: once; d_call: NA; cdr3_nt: TGTGCCAGCAGAAGAGACAGGTACTACGAGCAGTACTTC; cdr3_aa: CASRRDRYYEQYF
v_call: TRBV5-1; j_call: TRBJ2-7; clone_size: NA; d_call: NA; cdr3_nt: TGCGCCAGCAGTCTAGAGGGCACCCCCCACGAGCAGTACTTC; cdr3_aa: CASSLEGTPHEQYF
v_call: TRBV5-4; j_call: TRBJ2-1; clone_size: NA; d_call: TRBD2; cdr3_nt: TGTGCCAGCAGCCCGGTCGGTTCTAGCGGGAGGGCCCGGGAGTTCTTC; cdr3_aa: CASSPVGSSGRAREFF